These T cell receptor beta chains were read from a single sample in a study of PD-1 blockade in classical Hodgkin lymphoma. Measured with immunoSEQ multiplex PCR; TCRdb has only the in-frame clones, and not every one. Of approximately 4,400 clones detected, roughly 61% appear once; the ten largest clones hold 37%. Source: peripheral blood mononuclear cells (PBMCs), taken at baseline. Every receptor here comes from a human donor with classical Hodgkin lymphoma. Both conserved end residues are part of each CDR3. Fields, in order: V gene, J gene, CDR3 protein.

V gene: TRBV29-1; J gene: TRBJ1-1; CDR3 protein: CSTKAGVNTEAFF
V gene: TRBV7-2; J gene: TRBJ2-3; CDR3 protein: CASSLGERGPDTQYF
V gene: TRBV10-3; J gene: TRBJ1-2; CDR3 protein: CAISESPTPGSGYGYTF
V gene: TRBV6-7; J gene: TRBJ2-3; CDR3 protein: CASSEAWRPSNLYTQYF
V gene: TRBV15; J gene: TRBJ1-3; CDR3 protein: CATSRGSSKLRRPGNTIYF
V gene: TRBV10-3; J gene: TRBJ1-2; CDR3 protein: CAISEYAKTGTDNYGYTF
V gene: TRBV10-3; J gene: TRBJ1-3; CDR3 protein: CAIRAPGQGAAGNTIYF
V gene: TRBV6-5; J gene: TRBJ1-1; CDR3 protein: CASSEGLRNTEAFF
V gene: TRBV7-5; J gene: TRBJ2-6; CDR3 protein: CARNFKCRQSRANVLTF
V gene: TRBV6-6; J gene: TRBJ1-1; CDR3 protein: CASRVGATEAFF
V gene: TRBV7-6; J gene: TRBJ1-6; CDR3 protein: CASSLGGRSSYNSPLHF
V gene: TRBV19; J gene: TRBJ1-5; CDR3 protein: CASSIRGSGQPQHF
V gene: TRBV6-1; J gene: TRBJ1-2; CDR3 protein: CASSDLGISGYGYTF
V gene: TRBV30; J gene: TRBJ2-7; CDR3 protein: CAWSSRDRDFYEQYF
V gene: TRBV5-7; J gene: TRBJ1-2; CDR3 protein: CASSVQGSPYGYTF
V gene: TRBV29-1; J gene: TRBJ1-2; CDR3 protein: CSVATAYGYTF
V gene: TRBV19; J gene: TRBJ2-4; CDR3 protein: CASSIGNIQYF
V gene: TRBV6-5; J gene: TRBJ1-2; CDR3 protein: CASRDPWGYGYTF
V gene: TRBV10-1; J gene: TRBJ2-3; CDR3 protein: CASTQGTSGSTDTQYF
V gene: TRBV19; J gene: TRBJ2-1; CDR3 protein: CASSISSGAYNEQFF
V gene: TRBV6-5; J gene: TRBJ1-1; CDR3 protein: CASSSAGATSEAFF
V gene: TRBV29-1; J gene: TRBJ1-5; CDR3 protein: CSVAYSNSNQPQHF
V gene: TRBV9; J gene: TRBJ2-3; CDR3 protein: CASSVATLGLHKVDTQYF
V gene: TRBV9; J gene: TRBJ1-3; CDR3 protein: CASSGGTASGNTIYF
V gene: TRBV7-8; J gene: TRBJ1-1; CDR3 protein: CASSLVQPQAEAFF
V gene: TRBV7-3; J gene: TRBJ2-1; CDR3 protein: CASSLQTWSEQFF
V gene: TRBV7-2; J gene: TRBJ1-2; CDR3 protein: CASSFSPRGIDYGYTF
V gene: TRBV15; J gene: TRBJ2-1; CDR3 protein: CATRRQGTNEQFF
V gene: TRBV29-1; J gene: TRBJ1-2; CDR3 protein: CSVGRGYTF
V gene: TRBV7-9; J gene: TRBJ1-1; CDR3 protein: CASTLSTGNMNTEAFF
V gene: TRBV6-1; J gene: TRBJ2-1; CDR3 protein: CATLQGNEQFF
V gene: TRBV27; J gene: TRBJ2-3; CDR3 protein: CASSLPGTGTDTQYF
V gene: TRBV7-3; J gene: TRBJ2-3; CDR3 protein: CASSQRAGRGFTDTQYF
V gene: TRBV30; J gene: TRBJ1-2; CDR3 protein: CAWREGRAGYTF
V gene: TRBV6-5; J gene: TRBJ2-7; CDR3 protein: CASSRFLEYEQYF
V gene: TRBV6-1; J gene: TRBJ1-6; CDR3 protein: CASRQGPIGSPLHF
V gene: TRBV6-5; J gene: TRBJ2-1; CDR3 protein: CASSYSLARTSEQFF
V gene: TRBV5-4; J gene: TRBJ1-2; CDR3 protein: CASSLQWFYGYTF
V gene: TRBV11-2; J gene: TRBJ1-2; CDR3 protein: CASSLDRGGYTF
V gene: TRBV28; J gene: TRBJ1-5; CDR3 protein: CASSLTNQPQHF
V gene: TRBV4-3; J gene: TRBJ1-6; CDR3 protein: CASSQVPGLNSPLHF
V gene: TRBV7-7; J gene: TRBJ2-7; CDR3 protein: CASSLVGQGREQYF
V gene: TRBV4-1; J gene: TRBJ1-2; CDR3 protein: CASSQGSGGYGYTF
V gene: TRBV7-2; J gene: TRBJ1-2; CDR3 protein: CASSSGAEPDYTF
V gene: TRBV19; J gene: TRBJ1-1; CDR3 protein: CASSPRLNTEAFF
V gene: TRBV15; J gene: TRBJ1-2; CDR3 protein: CATSRAPSSQGPASDGYTF